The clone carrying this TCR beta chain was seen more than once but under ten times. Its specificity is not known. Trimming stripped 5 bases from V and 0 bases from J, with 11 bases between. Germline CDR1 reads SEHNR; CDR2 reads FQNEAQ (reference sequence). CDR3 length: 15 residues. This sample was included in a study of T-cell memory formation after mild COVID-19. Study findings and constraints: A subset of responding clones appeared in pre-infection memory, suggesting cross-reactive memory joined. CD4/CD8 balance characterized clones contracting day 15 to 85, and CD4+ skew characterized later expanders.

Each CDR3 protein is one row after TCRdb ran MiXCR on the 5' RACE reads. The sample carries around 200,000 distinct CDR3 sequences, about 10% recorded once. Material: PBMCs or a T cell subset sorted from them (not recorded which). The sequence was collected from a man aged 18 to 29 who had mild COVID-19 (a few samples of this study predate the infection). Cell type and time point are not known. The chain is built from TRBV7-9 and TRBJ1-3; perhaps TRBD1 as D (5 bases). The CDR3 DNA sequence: TGTGCCAGCAGCCGGGGCGGCTACTCTGGAAACACCATATATTTT. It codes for CASSRGGYSGNTIYF.